This T cell receptor (beta chain) was found in a study of cytomegalovirus exposure and HLA in healthy donors. Primers for the PCR totalled 60 Vbeta and 13 Jbeta. Sequenced by immunoSEQ multiplex PCR; TCRdb stores in-frame clones only, minus some. The sample has 180,000 or so clones, more than 75% seen once; the top ten hold roughly 6%. J gave up 14 bases and V 5 bases, and 13 bases lay outside the gene matches. This CDR3 has 14 residues. CDR1 SGHAT and CDR2 FQNNGV come from the germline V gene. The sample was PBMCs. The rearrangement links TRBV11-2 to TRBJ2-3; 10 positions agree with TRBD2. The clonotype originates from a woman between 45 and 60 years old in good health and CMV-seropositive. The CDR3: CASSTRLTSGPPYF. CDR3 bases: TGTGCCAGCAGCACCCGTTTGACTAGCGGGCCCCCGTATTTT.